This T cell receptor (beta chain) was recovered during a study of T cell responses to AZD1222 COVID-19 vaccine. Study findings and constraints: Close to half of spike-specific TCRs reportedly recognize unmutated variant regions. Recipients of two AZD1222 doses showed rising Spike-specific TCR breadth and depth. No repertoire was sampled before or during the peak T cell response, only after it.

Sequencing used immunoSEQ multiplex PCR; TCRdb keeps in-frame clones, though not all of them. The sample yields around 31,000 clones, 90% to 95% seen once. The germline V gene encodes CDR1 SGHNT and CDR2 YYREEE (reference sequence). J was trimmed by 1 base and V by 4 bases; bases with no gene match: 2. This CDR3 comprises 14 residues. Worth noting for this clone: Its antigen remains unknown.

This TCR derives from an adult in good health. Sample: peripheral blood, taken on day 0 of AZD1222 vaccination. V is TRBV5-4 and J is TRBJ2-3; TRBD2 aligns across 8 bases. The DNA for the CDR3 is TGTGCCAGCAGCCTGCGGGGGGGCACAGATACGCAGTATTTT. Its translation is CASSLRGGTDTQYF.